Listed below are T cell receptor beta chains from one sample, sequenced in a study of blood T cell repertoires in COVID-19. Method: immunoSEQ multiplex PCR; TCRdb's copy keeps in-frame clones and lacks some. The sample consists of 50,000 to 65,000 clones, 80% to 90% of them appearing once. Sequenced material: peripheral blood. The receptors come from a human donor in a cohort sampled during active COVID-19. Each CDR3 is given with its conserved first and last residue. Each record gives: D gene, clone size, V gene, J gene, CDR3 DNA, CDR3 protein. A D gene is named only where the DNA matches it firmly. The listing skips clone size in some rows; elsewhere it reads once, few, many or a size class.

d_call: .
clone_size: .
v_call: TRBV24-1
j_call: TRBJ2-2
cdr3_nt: TGTGCCACCAGTGATACGGAGACACGGGGGAACACCGGGGAGCTGTTTTTT
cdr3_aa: CATSDTETRGNTGELFF

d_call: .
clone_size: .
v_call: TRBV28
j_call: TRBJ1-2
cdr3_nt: TGTGCCAGCAGTTGGGCCCAACGTGGCTACACCTTC
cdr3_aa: CASSWAQRGYTF

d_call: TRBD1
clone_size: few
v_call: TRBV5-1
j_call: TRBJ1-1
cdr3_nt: TGCGCCAGCAGCTGGGACAGGGGAGGAACTGAAGCTTTCTTT
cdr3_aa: CASSWDRGGTEAFF

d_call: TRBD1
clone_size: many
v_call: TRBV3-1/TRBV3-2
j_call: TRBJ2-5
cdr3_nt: TGTGCCAGCAGTCTCGCTCAGGGGGCGGAGACCCAGTACTTC
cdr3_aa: CASSLAQGAETQYF

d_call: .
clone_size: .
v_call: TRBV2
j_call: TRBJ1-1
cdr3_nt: TGTGCCAGCAGTGAAGCAGGAGGGATCGCTGAAGCTTTCTTT
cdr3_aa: CASSEAGGIAEAFF

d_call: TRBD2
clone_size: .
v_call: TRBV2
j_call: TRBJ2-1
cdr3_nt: TGTGCCAGCACCACCGGGACTAGCCGATACAATGAGCAGTTCTTC
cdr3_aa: CASTTGTSRYNEQFF

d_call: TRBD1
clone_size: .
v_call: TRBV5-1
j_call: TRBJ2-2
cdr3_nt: TGCGCCAGCAGCTTGGTTCAGGGGGTACACACCGGGGAGCTGTTTTTT
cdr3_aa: CASSLVQGVHTGELFF

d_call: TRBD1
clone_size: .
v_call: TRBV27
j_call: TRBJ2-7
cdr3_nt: TGTGCCAGCAGTTTAAACAGGGGAGTACGCGAGCAGTACTTC
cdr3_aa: CASSLNRGVREQYF

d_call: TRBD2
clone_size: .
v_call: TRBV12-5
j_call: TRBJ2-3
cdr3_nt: TGTGCTAGTGCCATGGGTGCGGGAGCGAGGACAGATACGCAGTATTTT
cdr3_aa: CASAMGAGARTDTQYF

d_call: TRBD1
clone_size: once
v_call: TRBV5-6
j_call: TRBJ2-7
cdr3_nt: TGTGCCAGCAGCTTAACCGGGACAGGGACGGCTAAGCAGTACTTC
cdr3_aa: CASSLTGTGTAKQYF

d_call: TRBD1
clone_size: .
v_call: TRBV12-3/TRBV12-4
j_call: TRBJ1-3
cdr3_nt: TGTGCCAGCAGTCTAACAGGGGTCACCATATATTTT
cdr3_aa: CASSLTGVTIYF

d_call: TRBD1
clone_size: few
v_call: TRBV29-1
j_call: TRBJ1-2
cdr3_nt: TGCAGCGTTGAAAAAGGGACAGGGGTTGGCGGCTACACCTTC
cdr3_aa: CSVEKGTGVGGYTF

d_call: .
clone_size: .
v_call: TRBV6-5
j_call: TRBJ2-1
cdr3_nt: TGTGCCAGCAGTACCGGGACTGCGGTCAATGAGCAGTTCTTC
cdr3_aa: CASSTGTAVNEQFF

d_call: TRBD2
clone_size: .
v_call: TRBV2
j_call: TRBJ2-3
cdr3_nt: TGTGCCAGCAGTGGGAGACAGACAGGACTAGCGGGGTACACAGATACGCAGTATTTT
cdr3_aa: CASSGRQTGLAGYTDTQYF

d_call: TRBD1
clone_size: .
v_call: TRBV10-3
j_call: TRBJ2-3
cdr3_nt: TGTGCCATCAGGGAAGGACAGGGTATCTCCGCAGATACGCAGTATTTT
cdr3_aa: CAIREGQGISADTQYF

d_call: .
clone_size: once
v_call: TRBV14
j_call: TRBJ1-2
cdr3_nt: TGTGCCAGCAGCCAAACAGGGAAAACGAGCTATGGCTACACCTTC
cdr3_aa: CASSQTGKTSYGYTF

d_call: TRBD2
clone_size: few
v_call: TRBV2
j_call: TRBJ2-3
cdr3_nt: TGTGCCAGTCTCCGGGAGGTAGCCGCAGATACGCAGTATTTT
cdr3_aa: CASLREVAADTQYF

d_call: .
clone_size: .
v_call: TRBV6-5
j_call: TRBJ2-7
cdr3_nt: TGTGCCAGCAGTTACACGGGCCGGGGGACCTACGAGCAGTACTTC
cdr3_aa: CASSYTGRGTYEQYF

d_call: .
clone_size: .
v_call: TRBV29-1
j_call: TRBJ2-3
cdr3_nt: TGCAGCGTCGCCTCAGGGACAGATACGCAGTATTTT
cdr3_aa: CSVASGTDTQYF

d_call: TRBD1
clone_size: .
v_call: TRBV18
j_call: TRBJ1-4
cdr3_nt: TGTGCCAGCTCACGTAATACAGGGGCAGCTAATGAAAAACTGTTTTTT
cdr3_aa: CASSRNTGAANEKLFF

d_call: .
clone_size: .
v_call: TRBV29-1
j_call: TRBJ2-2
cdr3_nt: TGCAGCGTAGCGATGGGGCAAAGGGGGGGCACCGGGGAGCTGTTTTTT
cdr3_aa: CSVAMGQRGGTGELFF

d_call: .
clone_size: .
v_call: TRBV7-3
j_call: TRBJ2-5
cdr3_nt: TGTGCCAGCAGCTTAACAAACGGGAGAGGCGAGACCCAGTACTTC
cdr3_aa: CASSLTNGRGETQYF

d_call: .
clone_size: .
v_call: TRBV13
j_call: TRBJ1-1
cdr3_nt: TGTGCCAGCAGCTTTACCGATCGCTCGAGTACTGAAGCTTTCTTT
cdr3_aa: CASSFTDRSSTEAFF

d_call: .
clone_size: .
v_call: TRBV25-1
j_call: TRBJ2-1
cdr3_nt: TGTGCCAGCAGTGAATATGAGGGATCTAAGCAGTTCTTC
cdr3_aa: CASSEYEGSKQFF

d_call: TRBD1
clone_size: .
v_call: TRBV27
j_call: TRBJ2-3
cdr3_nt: TGTGCCAGCAGTTTATTGAAAAGCGGACAGGCCCAAGATACGCAGTATTTT
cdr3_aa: CASSLLKSGQAQDTQYF

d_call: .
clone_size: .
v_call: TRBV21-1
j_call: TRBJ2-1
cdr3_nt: TGTGCCAGCAGCAAAGGGCTAGCGGGAGTTTGTGAGCAGTTCTTC
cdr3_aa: CASSKGLAGVCEQFF

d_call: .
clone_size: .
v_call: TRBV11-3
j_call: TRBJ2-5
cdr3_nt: TGTGCCAGCAGCTTAGATCGAGGGAAACAAGATACCCAGTACTTC
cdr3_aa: CASSLDRGKQDTQYF

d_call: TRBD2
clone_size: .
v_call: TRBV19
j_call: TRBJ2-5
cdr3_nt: TGTGCCAGTAGCCTAGCGGCTAGAGAGACCCAGTACTTC
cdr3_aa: CASSLAARETQYF

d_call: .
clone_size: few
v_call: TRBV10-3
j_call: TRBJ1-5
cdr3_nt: TGTGCCATCAGTGAGTCTAGTGGGACTTATCAGCCCCAGCATTTT
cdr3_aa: CAISESSGTYQPQHF

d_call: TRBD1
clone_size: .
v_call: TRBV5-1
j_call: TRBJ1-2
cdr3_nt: TGCGCCAGCAGCCCGACAGGGGAGAGAGATGGCTACACCTTC
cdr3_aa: CASSPTGERDGYTF

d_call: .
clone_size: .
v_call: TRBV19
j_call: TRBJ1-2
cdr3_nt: TGTGCCAGTAGTATGCCGAGTGGCTACACCTTC
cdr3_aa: CASSMPSGYTF

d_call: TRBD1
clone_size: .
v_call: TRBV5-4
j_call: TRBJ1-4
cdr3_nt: TGTGCCAGCAGCCCAGGGGGACAGGGGTTTGAAAAACTGTTTTTT
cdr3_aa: CASSPGGQGFEKLFF

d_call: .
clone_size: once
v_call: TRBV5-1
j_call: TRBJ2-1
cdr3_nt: TGCGCCAGCAGCTTATTGGGGGCCCGAATGGGCTACAATGAGCAGTTCTTC
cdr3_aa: CASSLLGARMGYNEQFF

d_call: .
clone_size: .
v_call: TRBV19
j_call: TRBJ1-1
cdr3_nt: TGTGCCAGTAGCCAACAGGGTTTTGAGATTGAAGCTTTCTTT
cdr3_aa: CASSQQGFEIEAFF

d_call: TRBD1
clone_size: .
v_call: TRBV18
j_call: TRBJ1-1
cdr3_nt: TGTGCCAGCTCAACTCGGACAGGGAACACTGAAGCTTTCTTT
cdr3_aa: CASSTRTGNTEAFF

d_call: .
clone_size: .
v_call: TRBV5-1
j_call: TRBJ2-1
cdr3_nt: TGCGCCAGCAGCTTGGCCCCGACAGATTACAATGAGCAGTTCTTC
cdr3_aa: CASSLAPTDYNEQFF

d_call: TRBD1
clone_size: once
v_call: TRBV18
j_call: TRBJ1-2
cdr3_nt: TGTGCCAGCTCACCGGCCGGGACAGGGCAGATTGGCTACACCTTC
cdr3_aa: CASSPAGTGQIGYTF

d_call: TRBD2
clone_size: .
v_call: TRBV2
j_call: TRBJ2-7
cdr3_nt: TGTGCCAGCAGTCGTACTAGCGGGACGAGCGAGCAGTACTTC
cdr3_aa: CASSRTSGTSEQYF

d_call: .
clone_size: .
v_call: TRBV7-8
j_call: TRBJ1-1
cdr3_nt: TGTGCCAGCAGCTTAGTCAGGGGAAACACTGAAGCTTTCTTT
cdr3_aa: CASSLVRGNTEAFF

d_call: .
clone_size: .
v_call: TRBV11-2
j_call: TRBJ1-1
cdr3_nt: TGTGCCAGCAGCTTAGAGGTGGGGAGGGCTTTCTTT
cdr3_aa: CASSLEVGRAFF

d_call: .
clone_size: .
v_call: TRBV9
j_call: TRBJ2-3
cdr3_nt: TGTGCCAGCAGCGTAAAAGGGGTCACAGATACGCAGTATTTT
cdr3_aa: CASSVKGVTDTQYF

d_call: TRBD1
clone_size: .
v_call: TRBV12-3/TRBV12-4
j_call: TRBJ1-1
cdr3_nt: TGTGCCAGCATGGGACAGGTGAACACTGAAGCTTTCTTT
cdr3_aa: CASMGQVNTEAFF

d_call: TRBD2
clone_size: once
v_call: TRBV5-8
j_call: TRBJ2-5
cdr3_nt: TGTGCCAGCAGCCGGCTAGCGGGGCGAAGAGAAGAGACCCAGTACTTC
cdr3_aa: CASSRLAGRREETQYF

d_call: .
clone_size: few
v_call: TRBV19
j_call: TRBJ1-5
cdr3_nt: TGTGCCAGTAGTCCCCGGGGGGATAGCAATCAGCCCCAGCATTTT
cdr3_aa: CASSPRGDSNQPQHF

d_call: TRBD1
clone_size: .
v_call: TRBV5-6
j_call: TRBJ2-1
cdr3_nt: TGTGCCAGCAGCTTTGGGACAGGGGAAGTCAATGAGCAGTTCTTC
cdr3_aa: CASSFGTGEVNEQFF

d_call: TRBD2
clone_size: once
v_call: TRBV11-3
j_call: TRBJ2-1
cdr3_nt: TGTGCCAGCAGCCCCGGGACTAGATCCCATGAGCAGTTCTTC
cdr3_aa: CASSPGTRSHEQFF

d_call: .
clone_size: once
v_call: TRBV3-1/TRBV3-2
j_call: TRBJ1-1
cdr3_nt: TGTGCCAGCAGCCAAGACGCCCGAGACACTGAAGCTTTCTTT
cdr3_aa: CASSQDARDTEAFF

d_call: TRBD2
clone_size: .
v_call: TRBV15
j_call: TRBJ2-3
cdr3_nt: TGTGCCACCAGCAGAGCCTTAGCGGGGGGGCCGGATACGCAGTATTTT
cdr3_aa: CATSRALAGGPDTQYF

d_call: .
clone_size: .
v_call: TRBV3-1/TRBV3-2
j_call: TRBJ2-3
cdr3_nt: TGTGCCAGCAGCCAAGGGGACACCACAGATACGCAGTATTTT
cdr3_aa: CASSQGDTTDTQYF

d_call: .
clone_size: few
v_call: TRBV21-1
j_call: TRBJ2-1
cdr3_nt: TGTGCCAGCAGCCCACAGGGGGCCGCGTCGAATGAGCAGTTCTTC
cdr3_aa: CASSPQGAASNEQFF

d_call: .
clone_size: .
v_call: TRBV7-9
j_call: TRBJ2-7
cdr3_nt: TGTGCCAGCAGCTTAGCCGGGACTCCTTCCTACGAGCAGTACTTC
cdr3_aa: CASSLAGTPSYEQYF